This T cell receptor (beta chain) stems from a study of cytomegalovirus exposure and HLA in healthy donors. Comments on this clone: What it binds is not known. The identical CDR3 is also encoded by other nucleotide sequences in the sample.

It was with 60 Vbeta and 13 Jbeta primers that the PCR ran. Libraries were prepared by immunoSEQ multiplex PCR; TCRdb keeps only in-frame clonotypes and omits some of them. The data show approximately 170,000 clones, 70% to 75% seen once. General study results and limits: Associated with cytomegalovirus, according to the listing, were about 160 TCR beta chains. A later analysis showed that HLA-associated TCR beta chains had undergone more clonal expansion than equally common others.

The sample comprised PBMCs. The clonotype comes from a man between 18 and 29 years old in good health and CMV-seropositive.

CDR3 amino acids: CASSLGGGNQPQHF. Here the CDR3 DNA reads TGTGCCAGCAGCTTAGGCGGCGGGAATCAGCCCCAGCATTTT. The V call is TRBV7-2, the J call TRBJ1-5; unclear D gene. The V gene's germline CDR1 is SGHTA and CDR2 FQGNSA. V was shortened by 1 base and J by 4 bases, with 8 bases between the two germline ends. This CDR3 is built from 14 residues.